The TCR beta chain described here comes from a study of shared clonotypes between healthy human individuals. The CDR3 is 16 amino acids. V shed 0 bases and J shed 2 bases, with 12 bases lying between them. Recent acute infections and vaccinations were absent in the healthy HIV-negative adult donors. Profiled with immunoSEQ multiplex PCR; TCRdb holds only in-frame clones, not every one. Found here are under 550,000 clones, approximately 95% of them singletons; the top ten hold about 0.054%. Material for sequencing was naive CD4+ T cells sorted from blood. Subset given: CD45RA+ positively selected. The V gene is TRBV5-3, the J gene TRBJ2-1, with a tentative D call TRBD2 (6 bases). TRBV5-3 is reported as an ORF; its role is uncertain. The sequence was obtained from a woman aged 25 to 39 in good health. Written as DNA, the CDR3 is TGTGCCAGAAGCTTGGATATGCGGGATACCTACAATGAGCAGTTCTTC. Translating gives CARSLDMRDTYNEQFF.